Sequencing of this T cell receptor beta chain was carried out in a study of T cell clonality in common variable immunodeficiency. CDR1 and CDR2 from the germline V gene are KGHSH and LQKENI. Losses at the gene ends were 2 bases for V and 2 bases for J; bases not matched to a gene: 10. The CDR3 loop spans 18 amino acids. TCRdb's table, derived via immunoSEQ multiplex PCR, lists solely in-frame clones and lacks some. In total the sample includes about 41,000 clones, none of them seen once. Many counts were recorded for this clone. Its specificity is not known. The read stops 3 residues short of the end of the CDR3; the missing end is completed from the germline J gene. Whole-study results and caveats: Compared with controls, CVID subjects had fewer shared TCRbeta clones. Compared with healthy controls, CVID subjects showed increased TCRbeta clonality, mostly in about a third.

The specimen was peripheral blood mononuclear cells. The chain recombines TRBV18 with TRBJ1-4, with 8 bases that match TRBD1. The source is a person aged 18 to 75 in good health. The covered CDR3 bases are TGTGCCAGCTCACCATTTGAACAGGGGGGCAAGACTAATGAAAAA. Its translation is CASSPFEQGGKTNEK. The whole CDR3 is CASSPFEQGGKTNEKLFF. Variable domain in full (rest from reference TRBV18 and TRBJ1-4): NAGVMQNPRHLVRRRGQEARLRCSPMKGHSHVYWYRQLPEEGLKFMVYLQKENIIDESGMPKERFSAEFPKEGPSILRIQQVVRGDSAAYFCASSPFEQGGKTNEKLFFGSGTQLSVL.